The table lists the clone carrying this TCR beta chain with a few counts. The method was immunoSEQ multiplex PCR; TCRdb's version includes in-frame clones alone and lacks a portion of them. The sample yields 150,000 or so clones, roughly 80% seen once. Trimming took 3 bases from V and 4 from J, leaving 9 bases between them. This CDR3 is 13 amino acids long. The sample comes from a study of blood T cell repertoires in COVID-19. Study information: In each case, the material was cDNA or gDNA derived from T cells, B-cell-depleted T cells, or PBMCs.

This TCR derives from a woman aged 40 to 50 with acute COVID-19. This chain joins TRBV12-3 or TRBV12-4 and TRBJ1-2; D remains unclear. Specimen: PBMCs or T cells enriched from blood (not recorded which). The chain's CDR3 is CASSLFGSYGYTF. The CDR3, as DNA: TGTGCCAGCAGTTTGTTCGGGTCCTATGGCTACACCTTC.